This TCR beta chain was profiled in a study of T cell repertoires in cytomegalovirus infection. Regarding this clonotype: Its cognate antigen is unknown.

TCRdb re-called the reads with MiXCR, one entry per CDR3 protein. The data contain approximately 550,000 distinct CDR3 sequences, 16% of them singletons. The germline gives CDR1 PRHDT, CDR2 FYEKMQ (reference sequence). This CDR3 is 14 amino acids long. V gave up 1 base and J gave up 4 bases, with 10 bases separating them. Study outcomes and limitations: In two of eight donors, the top clonotype was HLA-C-restricted CMV-specific. Accumulated public TCR beta family frequency recognized individuals carrying CMV together with the relevant HLA.

V usage is TRBV13 and J usage is TRBJ1-1, with D unresolved. The sequence derives from a human donor in good health (CMV status not recorded). Some clones in this sample may be carry-over from other donors' samples. The source material was CD8+ T cells from PBMCs. The CDR3 DNA sequence: TGTGCCAGCAGCTTAGAGAATCAGGTCACTGAAGCTTTCTTT. Its protein is CASSLENQVTEAFF.